What follows are 26 T cell receptor beta chains derived from one specimen sequenced in a study of control samples from healthy donors and cancer patients (TCRdb year 2020). Libraries were built with the immunoSEQ multiplex PCR assay. Drawn from immuneACCESS, this table holds only the in-frame rearrangements with V and J called that TCRdb kept. Clones are partly lost; checked studies trace under half to an unresolved V gene and leave the rest unexplained. The sample contains tens of thousands of clones, roughly nine tenths of them found a single time. The ten largest clones capture about 9.5% of the sample. The sequencing input was PBMCs. The receptors here all came from a woman aged 50 to 65 with colorectal cancer.

The rearrangement links TRBV3-1 (or the pseudogene TRBV3-2) to TRBJ2-6, with D unclear. CDR1 and CDR2 (germline): LGHDT, YNNKEL (reference sequence). CDR3 length equals 15 residues. The germline V and J ends were trimmed by 9 bases and 0 bases, with 12 bases remaining between them. The CDR3 protein is CASSFTGSGANVLTF. The CDR3, as DNA: TGTGCCAGTTCATTTACGGGCTCTGGGGCCAACGTCCTGACTTTC.

This clone has just one count. The rearrangement joins TRBV7-2 to TRBJ2-3; the match to TRBD2 covers 8 bases. The V and J ends lost 8 bases and 1 base, in that order; junction bases with no gene match: 5. This CDR3 has 14 residues. The germline CDR1 and CDR2 sequences are SGHTA and FQGNSA. In nucleotides, the CDR3 is TGTGCCAGCGGCAATAGCGGGGGCACAGATACGCAGTATTTT. It translates to CASGNSGGTDTQYF.

The gene calls are TRBV6-5 and TRBJ1-3, with TRBD1 as a possible D gene (6 bases). Germline CDR1 reads MNHEY; CDR2 reads SVGAGI. CDR3 length: 14 amino acids. The germline V and J ends were trimmed by 6 bases and 4 bases, with 13 bases remaining between them. The CDR3 sequence: CASRPTGQGNTIYF. In DNA, the CDR3 is TGTGCCAGCAGGCCTACCGGACAGGGAAACACCATATATTTT.

The CDR3 DNA is TGTGCCAGCAGTTTTAGAGGAGGCAATCAGCCCCAGCATTTT. Its protein is CASSFRGGNQPQHF. The rearrangement joins TRBV27 to TRBJ1-5; D unresolved. Germline V gene lookup returns CDR1 MNHEY and CDR2 SMNVEV (reference sequence). Trimming pared 3 bases from V and 2 bases from J, leaving 8 bases between. This CDR3 has 14 amino acids.

V usage is TRBV6-5 and J usage is TRBJ1-5, with D perhaps matching TRBD1 (5 bases). The V gene's germline CDR1 is MNHEY and CDR2 SVGAGI. Trimming left V 6 bases short and J 5 bases short, with 17 bases between. CDR3 length: 15 amino acids. The CDR3 DNA follows: TGTGCCAGCAGGAACCGGGACCGAACTGATCAGCCCCAGCATTTT. Its translation: CASRNRDRTDQPQHF.

This rearrangement joins TRBV7-8 to TRBJ1-6; D is uncertain. The germline gives CDR1 SGHVS, CDR2 FQNEAQ. V was clipped by 1 base and J by 0 bases, with 4 bases between them. The CDR3 is 15 residues long. This CDR3 reads CASSLDSSYNSPLHF. CDR3 sequence (DNA): TGTGCCAGCAGCTTAGACAGCTCCTATAATTCACCCCTCCACTTT.

About this clone itself: Germline is not matched at one junction end, which may reflect a read error. V and J are TRBV27 and TRBJ2-5; TRBD2 matches at 7 bases. The CDR3 runs 19 residues. CDR1 MNHEY and CDR2 SMNVEV come from the germline V gene (reference sequence). CDR3 sequence reads: CARRPGGSDDRGVQETQYF. The CDR3 DNA reads as TGTGCCCGCAGGCCGGGGGGATCTGATGATCGGGGGGTCCAAGAGACCCAGTACTTC.

The rearrangement joins TRBV14 to TRBJ2-3; 7 positions match TRBD1. After removal of 1 base from V and 1 base from J, the junction contained 8 bases not matched to a gene. CDR3 length: 17 residues. The germline CDR1 and CDR2 sequences are SGHDN and FVKESK. The CDR3 is CASSQGQGWIGTDTQYF. The CDR3 nucleotides read TGTGCCAGCAGCCAAGGACAGGGTTGGATTGGCACAGATACGCAGTATTTT.

The chain carries TRBV18 and TRBJ1-1, with D maybe TRBD1 (5 bases). Between the trimmed V and J ends, which lost 6 bases and 1 base, there was a span of 15 bases. The CDR3 length is 15 residues. Germline V gene sequence: CDR1 KGHSH, CDR2 LQKENI. The CDR3 DNA sequence: TGTGCCAGCTCCCGTACCGGGACGGGGAACACTGAAGCTTTCTTT. Translation gives CASSRTGTGNTEAFF.

The chain recombines TRBV7-6 with TRBJ2-3, with no clear D. The CDR3 spans 15 residues. Trimming took off 0 bases at V and 2 bases at J, with 9 bases between the two ends. CDR1 and CDR2 from the germline V gene are SGHVS and FNYEAQ. The CDR3 here is CASSLAGFSTDTQYF. The CDR3 DNA reads as TGTGCCAGCAGCTTAGCCGGGTTTTCCACAGATACGCAGTATTTT. The full variable domain, completed using reference TRBV7-6 and TRBJ2-3, is GAGVSQSPRYKVTKRGQDVALRCDPISGHVSLYWYRQALGQGPEFLTYFNYEAQQDKSGLPNDRFSAERPEGSISTLTIQRTEQRDSAMYRCASSLAGFSTDTQYFGPGTRLTVL.

The rearrangement uses TRBV7-3 and TRBJ2-1; 8 bases map to TRBD1. Looked up from germline, CDR1 is SGHTA and CDR2 is FQGTGA. Germline trimming cut 5 bases from V and 9 bases from J; bases unmatched to any gene: 9. CDR3 length: 14 residues. The CDR3 nucleotides are TGTGCCAGCAGCCCCCAGGGGGCGCATGGTGAGCAGTTCTTC. As protein: CASSPQGAHGEQFF.

J is TRBJ1-1 and V is TRBV28; D unclear. V shed 2 bases and J shed 4 bases, with 11 bases lying between them. The CDR3 is made up of 14 amino acids. Germline loops: CDR1 MDHEN, CDR2 SYDVKM. CDR3 in DNA: TGTGCCAGCAGTTTACCCCGGCGGGGCACTGAAGCTTTCTTT. It yields the protein CASSLPRRGTEAFF.

This clone showed up just once. The chain employs TRBV18 and TRBJ2-3, with D maybe TRBD2 (7 bases). Trimming pared 7 bases from V and 3 bases from J, leaving 14 bases between. CDR3 length: 14 residues. Germline assignment: CDR1 KGHSH and CDR2 LQKENI. CDR3 nucleotides: TGTGCCAGCTACCGAGGGGGGGCGACAGATACGCAGTATTTT. Protein sequence: CASYRGGATDTQYF.

This sequence joins TRBV10-3 and TRBJ2-3; either TRBD1 or TRBD2 may supply D (5 bases each). CDR3 length equals 14 residues. Trimming left V 4 bases short and J 3 bases short, with 11 bases between. Germline CDR1 ENHRY, CDR2 SYGVKD. The CDR3 DNA reads as TGTGCCATCAGTGGAGGGGAGTTAACAGATACGCAGTATTTT. Its translation: CAISGGELTDTQYF.

The chain combines TRBV19 with TRBJ2-3; 8 bases agree with TRBD2. The CDR3 spans 16 residues. Germline CDR1 LNHDA, CDR2 SQIVND (reference sequence). V was clipped by 1 base and J by 2 bases; unmatched bases: 5. The CDR3 bases are TGTGCCAGTAGTATAGGAGGGACTAGATTCACAGATACGCAGTATTTT. Its protein product is CASSIGGTRFTDTQYF.

The chain recombines TRBV6-1 with TRBJ2-7; D call uncertain. The germline V gene has CDR1 MNHNS and CDR2 SASEGT. CDR3 length: 11 amino acids. Trimming removed 3 bases at V and 5 bases at J, with 5 bases between. The CDR3 DNA reads TGTGCCAGCAGTGATTCACACGAGCAGTACGTC. Its protein is CASSDSHEQYV.

The J gene is TRBJ1-2, the V gene TRBV5-6; possibly TRBD1 for D (6 bases). Germline CDR1 SGHDT, CDR2 YYEEEE. V was pared by 4 bases and J by 1 base, with 11 bases between. This CDR3 spans 14 amino acids. The CDR3 DNA follows: TGTGCCAGCAGCCTAAACAGGGTTAACTATGGCTACACCTTC. Translation gives CASSLNRVNYGYTF.

V usage is TRBV4-2 and J usage is TRBJ1-5; D remains unclear. V gave up 4 bases and J gave up 4 bases, with 5 bases separating them. This CDR3 is built from 12 residues. In germline, CDR1 is LGHNA, CDR2 YNFKEQ. DNA of the CDR3: TGTGCCAGCAGCCGAGGTAATCAGCCCCAGCATTTT. It yields the protein CASSRGNQPQHF.

The rearrangement uses TRBV12-3 or TRBV12-4 and TRBJ2-1, with 9 bases lining up with TRBD1. The CDR3 is 13 amino acids. V shed 6 bases, J shed 7 bases, and the junction held 4 bases outside the gene matches. CDR3 sequence: CASRRTGDNEQFF. The CDR3 nucleotides are TGTGCCAGCAGACGGACAGGGGATAATGAGCAGTTCTTC.

The chain combines TRBV7-9 with TRBJ1-1; no clear D. The V and J ends lost 1 base and 2 bases respectively, with 17 bases between them. Germline values: CDR1 SEHNR, CDR2 FQNEAQ (reference sequence). The CDR3 loop spans 17 amino acids. The CDR3 is CASSLEGSVGPNTEAFF. CDR3 coding DNA: TGTGCCAGCAGCTTAGAAGGGTCGGTCGGACCAAACACTGAAGCTTTCTTT.

This chain joins TRBV5-1 and TRBJ2-1; D gene ambiguous. Germline V gene data show CDR1 as SGHRS and CDR2 as YFSETQ. The CDR3 runs 15 residues. V was cut by 3 bases and J by 5 bases, with 15 bases left in between. CDR3 DNA sequence: TGCGCCAGCAGCTCAGGAAGGGTAGCCAACAATGAGCAGTTCTTC. It translates to CASSSGRVANNEQFF.

The gene calls are TRBV4-2 and TRBJ1-5; D gene unclear. Trimming left V 0 bases short and J 0 bases short, with 6 bases between. The CDR3 has 15 amino acids. Germline values: CDR1 LGHNA, CDR2 YNFKEQ. CDR3 protein: CASSQESVSNQPQHF. CDR3 in DNA: TGTGCCAGCAGCCAAGAGTCGGTTAGCAATCAGCCCCAGCATTTT.

This rearrangement joins TRBV24-1 to TRBJ1-2, with D perhaps TRBD1 (6 bases). Germline V gene data show CDR1 as KGHDR and CDR2 as SFDVKD. Deletions cut 2 bases from V and 6 bases from J, with 15 bases between. The CDR3 consists of 15 residues. The CDR3, as DNA: TGTGCCACCAGTGATTCTCTACAGGGCCCCCATGGCTACACCTTC. Residues: CATSDSLQGPHGYTF.

This chain connects TRBV7-8 to TRBJ1-1, with D tentatively TRBD1 (6 bases). Between the trimmed V and J ends, which lost 5 bases and 2 bases, there was a span of 9 bases. There are 13 residues in the CDR3. Germline V gives CDR1 SGHVS, CDR2 FQNEAQ. The CDR3: CASSRQANTEAFF. DNA of the CDR3: TGTGCCAGCAGCCGACAGGCCAACACTGAAGCTTTCTTT.

The chain recombines TRBV24-1 with TRBJ2-5; maybe TRBD1 (5 bases). The V gene lost 3 bases and the J gene lost 5 bases, with 18 bases spanning the gap. Germline CDR1 reads KGHDR; CDR2 reads SFDVKD. The length of the CDR3 is 16 residues. The CDR3 coding sequence is TGTGCCACCAGTGATGGAACTGAAGGGGAAGGGGAGACCCAGTACTTC. It yields the protein CATSDGTEGEGETQYF.

This chain joins TRBV6-2 or TRBV6-3 and TRBJ1-1; 7 bases are a match to TRBD1. J lost 7 bases, V lost 4 bases, and 6 bases had no gene match. The CDR3 has 13 residues. Germline V gives CDR1 MNHEY, CDR2 SVGEGT. CDR3 amino acids: CASSSLTGDEAFF. CDR3 nucleotide sequence: TGTGCCAGCAGTTCCCTAACAGGGGATGAAGCTTTCTTT.